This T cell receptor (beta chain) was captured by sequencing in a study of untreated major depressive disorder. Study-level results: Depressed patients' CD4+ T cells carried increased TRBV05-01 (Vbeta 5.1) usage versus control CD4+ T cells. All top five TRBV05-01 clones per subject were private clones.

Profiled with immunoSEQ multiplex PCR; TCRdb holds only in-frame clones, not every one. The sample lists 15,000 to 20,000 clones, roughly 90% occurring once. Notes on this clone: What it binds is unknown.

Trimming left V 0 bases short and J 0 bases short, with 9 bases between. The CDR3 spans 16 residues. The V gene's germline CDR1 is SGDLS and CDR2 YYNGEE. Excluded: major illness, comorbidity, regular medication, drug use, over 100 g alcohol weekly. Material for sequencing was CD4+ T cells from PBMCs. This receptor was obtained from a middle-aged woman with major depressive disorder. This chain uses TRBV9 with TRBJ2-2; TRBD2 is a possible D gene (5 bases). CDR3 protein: CASSVDEGSNTGELFF. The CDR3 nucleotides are TGTGCCAGCAGCGTAGATGAGGGTTCGAACACCGGGGAGCTGTTTTTT.